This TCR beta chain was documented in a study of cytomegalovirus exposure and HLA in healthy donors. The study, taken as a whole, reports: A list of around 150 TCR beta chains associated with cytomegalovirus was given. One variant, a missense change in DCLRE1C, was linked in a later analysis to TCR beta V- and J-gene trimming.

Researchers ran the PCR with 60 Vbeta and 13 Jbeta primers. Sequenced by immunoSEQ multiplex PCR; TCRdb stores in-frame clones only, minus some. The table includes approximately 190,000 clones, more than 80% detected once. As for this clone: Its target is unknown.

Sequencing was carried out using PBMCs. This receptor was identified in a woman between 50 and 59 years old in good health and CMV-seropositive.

CDR3 protein: CASTSGAKNTEAFF. In DNA, the CDR3 is TGTGCCAGCACCTCCGGTGCCAAAAACACTGAAGCTTTCTTT. The chain combines TRBV6-1 with TRBJ1-1; D remains ambiguous. This CDR3 is 14 amino acids long. CDR1 is MNHNS and CDR2 is SASEGT in the germline V gene. The ends were cut back, 7 bases at V and 2 bases at J, with 14 bases in the middle.